This TCR beta chain was captured in a study of regulatory T cells in long-lasting Graves disease. Study findings and constraints: Patients with persistent disease showed a bias toward TRBV28, TRBJ1-2 and TRBJ2-5.

Time point noted: newly diagnosed GD, antithyroid drugs for less than 3 months. PBMCs were the source of the RNA used for TCR sequencing. Building of the TCR beta libraries involved iRepertoire HTBI primers and Arm-PCR of CDR3 regions. MiXCR was run by TCRdb on the multiplex PCR reads, yielding one entry per CDR3 protein. In the table there are about 620,000 distinct CDR3 sequences, less than 20% of which are singletons. This CDR3 region has 12 residues. V dropped 6 bases and J dropped 5 bases, with 10 bases sitting between them. This clonotype was observed at least ten times. Its antigen remains unknown. In addition, the sample was reused for a study of T cells in Graves' hyperthyroidism and ophthalmopathy. From that second work: Uncontrolled infection, other autoimmune disease, pregnancy or lactation disqualified patients from enrolment. A set of HTBI primers served as the primers for a first-round RT-PCR of the TCR CDR3.

The V gene is TRBV12-3 or TRBV12-4, the J gene TRBJ1-2; D is ambiguous. The source of this sequence is a woman in her twenties or thirties with Graves disease. Source: peripheral blood mononuclear cells (PBMCs), taken at new diagnosis, from a patient treated with antithyroid drugs. The CDR3 protein is CASRRTEYGYTF. As DNA, the CDR3 is TGTGCCAGCAGAAGGACGGAGTATGGCTACACCTTC.